The clone carrying this T cell receptor (beta chain) was counted ten times or more. Its target is unknown. Patients showing uncontrolled infection, other autoimmune disease, pregnancy or lactation were ineligible. Each diagnosis drew on symptoms, thyroxine, TRAb, thyroid ultrasound and orbital computed tomography findings. Trimming shortened V by 6 bases and J by 7 bases, and 12 bases separated the two germline ends. The germline V gene encodes CDR1 MDHEN and CDR2 SYDVKM. CDR3 length: 13 residues. The data derive from a study of T cells in Graves' hyperthyroidism and ophthalmopathy. General study points: In blood, most of the thyroid clonotypes expanded above 0.001 were also present. Ophthalmopathy could be told apart from stable hyperthyroidism with a 13 V-J model.

From RNA transcripts, TCR beta CDR3 regions were amplified. TCR CDR3 regions were first amplified by RT-PCR with HTBI primers. TCRdb re-called the multiplex PCR reads through MiXCR, storing one row per CDR3 protein. This sample has hundreds of thousands of distinct CDR3 sequences; about 15% occur once, and the top ten carry about 26%. Sequenced sample: blood. The chain carries TRBV28 and TRBJ1-4, with D perhaps matching TRBD1 (5 bases). The source is a woman younger than 45 with Graves' hyperthyroidism. CDR3: CASSLLQGEKLFF. The DNA of the CDR3 is TGTGCCAGCAGCCTCCTTCAGGGTGAAAAACTGTTTTTT.